This TCR beta chain was recovered during a study of PD-L1 blockade in urothelial cancer (dated 2017 in TCRdb). A note on the overall study: Every patient began therapy around 2014 and was given atezolizumab 1,200 mg intravenously every 3 weeks. About nine tenths of the roughly 29 patients were males with bladder-origin urothelial cancer, and about 60% of the roughly 29 reported a prior smoking history. Patients had an ECOG performance status of 0 or 1 and had received between 0 and 3 prior chemotherapy regimens. Blood samples were analyzed 3 weeks after the start of treatment (second dose) and 6 weeks after the start of treatment. Blood samples gave a median of approximately 150,000 T cells and approximately 80,000 unique TCRs, with a median clonality of around 0.074. The study was an exploratory multi-omic analysis of somatic, immune and clinical correlates of response to PD-L1 blockade with atezolizumab in urothelial cancer. Pretreatment tumor samples, along with matched peripheral blood serially collected before and after atezolizumab treatment, were subjected to TCR sequencing. Durable clinical benefit meant progression-free survival longer than 6 months, and TCR features were also tested against progression-free and overall survival. In the same patients, whole exome sequencing and RNA sequencing of pretreatment tumors were performed in addition to TCR sequencing. Several patients reached durable clinical benefit, while 20 patients did not. Around 29 patients had pretreatment blood TCR-seq, roughly 24 had at least one posttreatment blood collection, and roughly 24 had tumor TCR-seq. Findings and caveats that apply to the study as a whole: Patients with durable benefit showed greater expansion of tumor-associated TCR clones in peripheral blood 3 weeks after starting treatment (n ≈ 20, p = 0.022). Because of the small sample size (n of about 29) and the many exploratory analyses performed, the results are intended to be regarded as hypothesis-generating. A pretreatment peripheral blood TCR clonality below the median was linked to improved progression-free and overall survival.

The meaning of the sample's time point label: pretreatment peripheral blood. A total of roughly 31 patients with locally advanced or metastatic urothelial carcinoma, treated at Memorial Sloan Kettering on a trial protocol, made up the cohort. Peripheral blood mononuclear cells were collected from each patient pretreatment and during treatment, giving between 1 and 8 total time points per patient. The Qiagen DNeasy Blood extraction kit was used to purify genomic DNA from total PBMCs and tumor samples. PBMCs were collected pretreatment and during treatment and were isolated and stored as previously described. To estimate absolute template abundance from read counts, synthetic TCR analog templates were spiked into each PCR. TCRbeta CDR3 regions were amplified from genomic DNA with bias-controlled V and J gene primers using the immunoSEQ assay. Sequencing of rearranged TCRbeta segments was performed at approximately 20X coverage. The paper's processing steps were these. Clustering was used to correct sequencing errors, and CDR3s were annotated against IMGT so that V, D and J genes could be assigned. Only productive TCRbeta rearrangements were used in downstream analyses, excluding out-of-frame or stop-codon sequences. To compute clonality, Shannon entropy was normalized by the log of the number of unique productive sequences and then subtracted from one. Fisher's exact test with Benjamini-Hochberg correction, using a cutoff of adjusted p below 0.01, was how clones that differed between time points or between blood and tumor were identified. Here the immuneACCESS table is served through TCRdb, limited to in-frame sequences with V and J called. Missing clones are a known gap in these copies; in checked studies unresolved V genes cover under half, and the rest lacks a known reason. V and J calls and clone size are copied from that table; D and trimming were computed from the DNA. The table for this sample lists over 45,000 clones; about 86% of them were counted only once. Of the sample, about 20% falls within the top ten clones.

About this clone itself: Its antigen remains unidentified. No base-level quality is on record; no much larger clone is a single base apart.

The clonotype comes from a man aged 55 to 70 with urothelial cancer. The specimen comprised PBMCs, sampled around atezolizumab (anti-PD-L1) treatment.

CDR3 sequence: CASSPKTDRPRDTQYF. The DNA reads as follows: TGTGCCAGTAGTCCAAAGACAGATAGGCCGCGGGATACGCAGTATTTT. The receptor chain draws on TRBV19 and TRBJ2-3; TRBD1 is a possible D gene, resting on 5 matching bases. In the germline V gene (reference sequence), CDR1 corresponds to LNHDA and CDR2 to SQIVND. From the cysteine through the phenylalanine, the CDR3 covers 16 amino acids. Of all the DNA, just the CDR3 is kept, 48 bases in frame from base 1. Trimming takes 5 bases from V and 6 bases from J, and the germline ends sit 21 bases apart.